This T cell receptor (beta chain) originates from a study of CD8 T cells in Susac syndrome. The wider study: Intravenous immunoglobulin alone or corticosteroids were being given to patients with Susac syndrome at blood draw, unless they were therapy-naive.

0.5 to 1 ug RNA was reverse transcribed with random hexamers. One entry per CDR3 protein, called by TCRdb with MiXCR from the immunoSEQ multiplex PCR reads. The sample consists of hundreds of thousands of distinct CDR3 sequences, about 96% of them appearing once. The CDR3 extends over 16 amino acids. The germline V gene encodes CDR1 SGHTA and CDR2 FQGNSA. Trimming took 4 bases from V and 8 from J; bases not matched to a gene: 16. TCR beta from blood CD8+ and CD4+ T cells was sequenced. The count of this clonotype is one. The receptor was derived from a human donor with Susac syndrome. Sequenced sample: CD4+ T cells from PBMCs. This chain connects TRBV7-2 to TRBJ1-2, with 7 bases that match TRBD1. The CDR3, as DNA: TGTGCCAGCAGCTACAGAGGGGGCAGGGGAAATCAGGGCTACACCTTC. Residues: CASSYRGGRGNQGYTF.